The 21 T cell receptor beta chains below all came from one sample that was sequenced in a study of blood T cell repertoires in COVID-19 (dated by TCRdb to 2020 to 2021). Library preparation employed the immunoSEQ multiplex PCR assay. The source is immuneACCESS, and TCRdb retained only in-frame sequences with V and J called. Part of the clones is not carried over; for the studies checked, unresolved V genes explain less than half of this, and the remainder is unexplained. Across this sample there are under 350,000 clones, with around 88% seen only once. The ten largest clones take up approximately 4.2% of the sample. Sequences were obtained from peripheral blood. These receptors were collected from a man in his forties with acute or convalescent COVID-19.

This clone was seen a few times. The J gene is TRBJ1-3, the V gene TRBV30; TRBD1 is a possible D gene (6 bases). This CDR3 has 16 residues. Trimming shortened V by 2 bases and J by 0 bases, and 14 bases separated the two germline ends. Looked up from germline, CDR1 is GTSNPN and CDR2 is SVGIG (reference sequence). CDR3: CAWSRRDKSSGNTIYF. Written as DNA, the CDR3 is TGTGCCTGGAGTCGTCGGGACAAGAGCTCTGGAAACACCATATATTTT.

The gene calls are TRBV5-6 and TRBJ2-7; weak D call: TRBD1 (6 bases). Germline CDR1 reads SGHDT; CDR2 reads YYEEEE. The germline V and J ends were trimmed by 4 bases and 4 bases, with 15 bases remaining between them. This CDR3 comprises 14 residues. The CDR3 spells CASSRVSGAYEQYF. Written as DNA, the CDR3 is TGTGCCAGCAGCAGAGTATCAGGGGCTTACGAGCAGTACTTC.

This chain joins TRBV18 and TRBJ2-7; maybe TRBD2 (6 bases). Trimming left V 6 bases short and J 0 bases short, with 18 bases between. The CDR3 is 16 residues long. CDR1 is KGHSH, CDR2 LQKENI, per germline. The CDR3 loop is CASSPSWAGSSYEQYF. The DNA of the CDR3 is TGTGCCAGCTCCCCCTCGTGGGCGGGGAGCTCCTACGAGCAGTACTTC. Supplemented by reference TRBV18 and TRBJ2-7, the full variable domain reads NAGVMQNPRHLVRRRGQEARLRCSPMKGHSHVYWYRQLPEEGLKFMVYLQKENIIDESGMPKERFSAEFPKEGPSILRIQQVVRGDSAAYFCASSPSWAGSSYEQYFGPGTRLTVT.

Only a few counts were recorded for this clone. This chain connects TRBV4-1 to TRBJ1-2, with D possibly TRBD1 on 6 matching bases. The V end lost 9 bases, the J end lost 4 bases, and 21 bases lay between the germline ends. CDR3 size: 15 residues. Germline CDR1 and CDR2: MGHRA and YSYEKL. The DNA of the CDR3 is TGCGCCAGTCGGTCGTCGGACAGTAACCTCTATGGCTACACCTTC. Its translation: CASRSSDSNLYGYTF.

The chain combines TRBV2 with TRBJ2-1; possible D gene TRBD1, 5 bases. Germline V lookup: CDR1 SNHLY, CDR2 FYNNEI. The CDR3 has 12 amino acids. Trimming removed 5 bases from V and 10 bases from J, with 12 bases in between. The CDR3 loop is CASSQDMGEQFF. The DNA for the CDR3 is TGTGCCAGCAGTCAGGACATGGGAGAGCAGTTCTTC.

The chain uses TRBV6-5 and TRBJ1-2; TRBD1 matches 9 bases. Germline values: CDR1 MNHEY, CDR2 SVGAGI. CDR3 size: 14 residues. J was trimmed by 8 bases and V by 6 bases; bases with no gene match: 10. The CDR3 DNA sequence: TGTGCCAGCAGGGGGACAGGGAGATTTAACGGCTACACCTTC. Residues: CASRGTGRFNGYTF.

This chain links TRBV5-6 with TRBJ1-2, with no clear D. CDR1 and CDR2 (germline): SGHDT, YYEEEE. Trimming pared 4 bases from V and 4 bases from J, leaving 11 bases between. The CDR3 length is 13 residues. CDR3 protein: CASSTQDFYGYTF. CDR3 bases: TGTGCCAGCAGCACGCAGGATTTCTATGGCTACACCTTC. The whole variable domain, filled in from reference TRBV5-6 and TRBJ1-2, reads DAGVTQSPTHLIKTRGQQVTLRCSPKSGHDTVSWYQQALGQGPQFIFQYYEEEERQRGNFPDRFSGHQFPNYSSELNVNALLLGDSALYLCASSTQDFYGYTFGSGTRLTVV.

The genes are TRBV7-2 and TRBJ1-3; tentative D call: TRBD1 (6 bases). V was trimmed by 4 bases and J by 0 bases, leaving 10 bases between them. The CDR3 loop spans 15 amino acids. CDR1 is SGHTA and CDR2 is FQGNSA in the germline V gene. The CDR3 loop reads CASSSQGLSGNTIYF. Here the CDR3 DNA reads TGTGCCAGCAGCTCTCAGGGGCTCTCTGGAAACACCATATATTTT.

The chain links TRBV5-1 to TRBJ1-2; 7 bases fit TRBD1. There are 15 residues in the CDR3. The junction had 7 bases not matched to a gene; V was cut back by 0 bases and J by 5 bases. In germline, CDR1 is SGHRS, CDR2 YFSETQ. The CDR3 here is CASSLALGQTYGYTF. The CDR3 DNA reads TGCGCCAGCAGCTTGGCCCTGGGACAGACGTATGGCTACACCTTC.

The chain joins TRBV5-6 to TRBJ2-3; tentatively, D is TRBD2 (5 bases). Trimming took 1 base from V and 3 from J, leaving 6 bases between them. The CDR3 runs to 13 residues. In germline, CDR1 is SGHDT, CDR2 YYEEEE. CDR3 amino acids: CASSLRGTDTQYF. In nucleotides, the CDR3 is TGTGCCAGCAGCTTGCGAGGGACAGATACGCAGTATTTT.

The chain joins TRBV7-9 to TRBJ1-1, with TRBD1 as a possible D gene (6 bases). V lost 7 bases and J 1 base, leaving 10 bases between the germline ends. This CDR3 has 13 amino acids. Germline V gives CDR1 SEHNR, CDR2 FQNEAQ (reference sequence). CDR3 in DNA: TGTGCCAGCACCAGGGGCCAGAACACTGAAGCTTTCTTT. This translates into CASTRGQNTEAFF.

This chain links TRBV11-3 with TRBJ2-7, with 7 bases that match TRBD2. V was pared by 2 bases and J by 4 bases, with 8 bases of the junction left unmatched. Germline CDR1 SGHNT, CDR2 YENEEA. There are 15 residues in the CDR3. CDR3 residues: CASSLSFSGEYEQYF. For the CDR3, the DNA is TGTGCCAGCAGCTTAAGCTTCAGCGGGGAATACGAGCAGTACTTC.

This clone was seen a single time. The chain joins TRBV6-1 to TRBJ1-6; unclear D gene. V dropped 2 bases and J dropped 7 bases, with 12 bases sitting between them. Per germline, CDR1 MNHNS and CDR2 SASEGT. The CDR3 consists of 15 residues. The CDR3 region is CASSEHNAGNSPLHF. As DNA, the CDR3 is TGTGCCAGCAGTGAACACAATGCGGGGAATTCACCCCTCCACTTT.

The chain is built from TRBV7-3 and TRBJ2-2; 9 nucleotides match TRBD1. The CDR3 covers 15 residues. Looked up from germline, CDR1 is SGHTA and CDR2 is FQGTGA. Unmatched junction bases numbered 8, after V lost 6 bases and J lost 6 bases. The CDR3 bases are TGTGCCAGCAGTCCTACAGGGGGCGAGGCCGGGGAGCTGTTTTTT. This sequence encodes CASSPTGGEAGELFF.

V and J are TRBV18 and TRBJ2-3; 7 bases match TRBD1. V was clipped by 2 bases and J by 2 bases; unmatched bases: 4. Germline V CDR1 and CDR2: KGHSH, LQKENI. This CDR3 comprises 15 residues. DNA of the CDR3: TGTGCCAGCTCACCAACAGGGGCCAACACAGATACGCAGTATTTT. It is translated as CASSPTGANTDTQYF.

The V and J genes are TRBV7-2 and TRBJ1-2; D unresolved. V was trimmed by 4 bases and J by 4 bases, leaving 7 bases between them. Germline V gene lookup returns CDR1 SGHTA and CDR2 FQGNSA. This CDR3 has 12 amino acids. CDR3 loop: CASSSTVYGYTF. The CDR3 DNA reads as TGTGCCAGCAGCTCAACAGTCTATGGCTACACCTTC.

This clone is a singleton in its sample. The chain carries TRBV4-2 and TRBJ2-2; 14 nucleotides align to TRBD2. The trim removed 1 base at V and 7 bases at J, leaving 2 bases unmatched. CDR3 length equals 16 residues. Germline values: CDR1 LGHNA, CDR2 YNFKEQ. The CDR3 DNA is TGTGCCAGCAGCCAAGGGACTAGCGGGGGGTACGGGGAGCTGTTTTTT. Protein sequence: CASSQGTSGGYGELFF.

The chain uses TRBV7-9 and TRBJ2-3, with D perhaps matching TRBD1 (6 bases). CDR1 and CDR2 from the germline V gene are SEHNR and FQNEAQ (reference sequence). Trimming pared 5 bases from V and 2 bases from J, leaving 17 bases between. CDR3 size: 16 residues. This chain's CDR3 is CASSIRQALNTDTQYF. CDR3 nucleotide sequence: TGTGCCAGCAGCATCAGACAGGCTCTCAACACAGATACGCAGTATTTT.

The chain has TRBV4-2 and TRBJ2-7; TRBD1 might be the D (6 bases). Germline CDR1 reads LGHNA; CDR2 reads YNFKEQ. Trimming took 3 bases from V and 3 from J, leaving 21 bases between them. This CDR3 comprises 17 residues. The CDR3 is CASSQAPQGTLFYEQYF. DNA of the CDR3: TGTGCCAGCAGCCAGGCGCCTCAGGGGACACTCTTCTACGAGCAGTACTTC.

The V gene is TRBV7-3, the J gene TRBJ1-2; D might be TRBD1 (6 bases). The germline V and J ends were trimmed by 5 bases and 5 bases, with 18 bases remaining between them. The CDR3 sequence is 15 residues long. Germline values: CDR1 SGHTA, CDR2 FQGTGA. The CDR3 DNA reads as TGTGCCAGCAGCAAGGGGGGGCCTCTACATTATGGCTACACCTTC. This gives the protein CASSKGGPLHYGYTF.

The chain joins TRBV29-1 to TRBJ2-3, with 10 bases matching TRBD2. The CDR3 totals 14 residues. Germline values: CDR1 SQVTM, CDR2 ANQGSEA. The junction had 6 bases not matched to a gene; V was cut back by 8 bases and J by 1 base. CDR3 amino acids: CSTTGTSGTDTQYF. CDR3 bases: TGCAGCACGACCGGGACTAGCGGCACAGATACGCAGTATTTT.